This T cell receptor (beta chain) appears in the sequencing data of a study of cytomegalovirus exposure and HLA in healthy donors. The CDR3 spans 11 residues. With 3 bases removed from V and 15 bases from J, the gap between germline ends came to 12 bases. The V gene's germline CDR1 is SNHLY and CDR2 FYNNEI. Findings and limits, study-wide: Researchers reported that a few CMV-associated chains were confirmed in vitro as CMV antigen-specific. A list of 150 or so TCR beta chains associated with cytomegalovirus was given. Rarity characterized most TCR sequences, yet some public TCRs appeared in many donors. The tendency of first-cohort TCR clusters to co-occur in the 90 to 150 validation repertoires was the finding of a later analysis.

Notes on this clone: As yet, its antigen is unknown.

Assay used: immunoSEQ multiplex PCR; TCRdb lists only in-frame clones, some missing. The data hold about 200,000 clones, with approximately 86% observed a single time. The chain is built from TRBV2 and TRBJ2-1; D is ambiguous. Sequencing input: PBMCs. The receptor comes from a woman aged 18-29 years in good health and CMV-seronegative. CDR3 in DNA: TGTGCCAGCAGTGACTATCTGGTGCGGTTCTTC. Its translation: CASSDYLVRFF.